Each of the 32 T cell receptor beta chains below was sequenced from the same sample in a study of response to subunit inactivated influenza vaccine. TCRdb passed the RT-PCR reads through MiXCR, listing each CDR3 protein once. Here the sample spans 500,000 to 550,000 distinct CDR3 sequences, under 30% being singletons. The same specimen was also included in a second study, on T cells expressing NK-cell markers. That paper adds: 5'RACE template switching built TCR beta cDNA with unique molecular identifiers.

The sequencing here drew on CD4+ T cells sorted from PBMCs, taken 12 days after vaccination. The receptors come from a man in his fifties or sixties who received an inactivated influenza vaccine.

This clonotype was seen a handful of times. CDR3 in DNA: TGTGCCAGCAGCTCGAGACAGGGTGGGAACAATGAGCAGTTCTTC. Residues: CASSSRQGGNNEQFF. This chain links TRBV7-2 with TRBJ2-1; TRBD1 matches at 7 bases. J was trimmed by 5 bases and V by 4 bases; bases with no gene match: 8. Per germline, CDR1 SGHTA and CDR2 FQGNSA. The length of the CDR3 is 15 residues.

In regard to this clonotype: This could be a read error, since a much larger clone is one nucleotide away. V gene TRBV10-2 combines with J gene TRBJ1-4; the D is unclear. The CDR3 has 14 residues. Germline CDR1 is WSHSY and CDR2 is SAAADI. V lost 6 bases and J lost 0, with 8 bases in between. CDR3 loop: CASSQDATNEKLFF. Written as DNA, the CDR3 is TGCGCCAGCAGCCAGGACGCAACTAATGAAAAACTGTTTTTT.

The genes are TRBV5-6 and TRBJ1-5, with TRBD1 matching over 7 bases. Trimming took 3 bases from V and 5 from J; bases not matched to a gene: 5. This CDR3 has 14 residues. In germline, CDR1 is SGHDT, CDR2 YYEEEE. CDR3 nucleotides: TGTGCCAGCAGCTCCAGACAGGGTTATCAGCCCCAGCATTTT. This translates into CASSSRQGYQPQHF.

The rearrangement joins TRBV20-1 to TRBJ2-5; TRBD2 aligns across 14 bases. The ends lost 6 bases at V and 5 bases at J; junction bases unmatched: 8. The CDR3 totals 15 residues. Looked up from germline, CDR1 is DFQATT and CDR2 is SNEGSKA (reference sequence). The CDR3 DNA sequence: TGCAGTGCACCCGGACTAGCGGGAGGACGGGAGACCCAGTACTTC. It translates to CSAPGLAGGRETQYF.

The chain joins TRBV20-1 to TRBJ2-1, with TRBD1 matching 12 bases. V trimming: 5 bases; J trimming: 5 bases; junction bases outside the gene matches: 7. Germline V CDR1 and CDR2: DFQATT, SNEGSKA (reference sequence). CDR3 length: 15 residues. CDR3 in amino acids: CSAARGQGAHNEQFF. The CDR3 coding sequence is TGCAGTGCTGCTAGGGGACAGGGGGCCCACAATGAGCAGTTCTTC.

This clonotype was seen ten or more times. The gene calls are TRBV6-2 or TRBV6-3 and TRBJ2-1; 10 nucleotides line up with TRBD1. CDR3 size: 13 residues. Germline V lookup: CDR1 MNHEY, CDR2 SVGEGT. Trimming cost V 8 bases and J 8 bases; bases outside gene matches: 6. The CDR3 sequence is CASRRTGGDEQFF. In DNA, the CDR3 is TGTGCCAGCCGTAGGACAGGGGGGGATGAGCAGTTCTTC.

The chain couples TRBV3-1 to TRBJ2-1, with D unresolved. The germline CDR1 and CDR2 sequences are LGHDT and YNNKEL (reference sequence). This CDR3 contains 16 residues. V lost 1 base to trimming and J lost 5 bases, with 15 bases between them. Here the CDR3 reads CASSQARRPRNNEQFF. The CDR3 nucleotides read TGTGCCAGCAGCCAAGCACGACGACCCCGTAACAATGAGCAGTTCTTC.

The chain recombines TRBV20-1 with TRBJ2-7; D is perhaps TRBD2 (6 bases). The CDR3 has 14 residues. The germline V gene encodes CDR1 DFQATT and CDR2 SNEGSKA (reference sequence). V was trimmed by 3 bases and J by 3 bases, leaving 15 bases between them. The CDR3 loop is CSASAWDSYYEQYF. DNA for the CDR3: TGCAGTGCTAGCGCCTGGGACTCCTACTACGAGCAGTACTTC.

The chain joins TRBV7-2 to TRBJ2-7; TRBD1 is a possible D gene (5 bases). The V gene lost 5 bases and the J gene lost 1 base, with 9 bases spanning the gap. Germline-derived CDR1 and CDR2 are SGHTA and FQGNSA. The CDR3 length is 13 residues. CDR3 amino acids: CASSKDKSYEQYF. Written as DNA, the CDR3 is TGTGCCAGCAGCAAGGACAAGTCCTACGAGCAGTACTTC.

The gene calls are TRBV3-1 and TRBJ2-3; D could derive from TRBD1 or TRBD2 (5 bases each). Deletions cut 3 bases from V and 2 bases from J, with 15 bases between. Germline loops: CDR1 LGHDT, CDR2 YNNKEL (reference sequence). This CDR3 comprises 16 residues. The CDR3 loop reads CASSHPMGESTDTQYF. The DNA of the CDR3 is TGTGCCAGCAGCCATCCGATGGGGGAGTCCACAGATACGCAGTATTTT.

The table lists this clonotype with a few counts. V and J are TRBV6-5 and TRBJ2-1, with D maybe TRBD2 (6 bases). CDR1 and CDR2 from the germline V gene are MNHEY and SVGAGI. Trimming cost V 4 bases and J 9 bases, with 22 bases left between them. The CDR3 covers 16 residues. The CDR3 sequence is CASSSPVVRGGVEQFF. The CDR3 bases are TGTGCCAGCAGTTCCCCGGTGGTTAGGGGAGGAGTTGAGCAGTTCTTC.

The chain carries TRBV7-3 and TRBJ2-3; TRBD2 matches 8 bases. This CDR3 has 16 residues. V gave up 5 bases and J gave up 3 bases; unmatched junction bases: 10. Germline V gene data show CDR1 as SGHTA and CDR2 as FQGTGA. Written as DNA, the CDR3 is TGTGCCAGCAGCCTCAAAACGGGAGGGCCAACAGATACGCAGTATTTT. Amino acid sequence: CASSLKTGGPTDTQYF. The entire variable domain, with the rest obtained from reference TRBV7-3 and TRBJ2-3, is as follows: GAGVSQTPSNKVTEKGKYVELRCDPISGHTALYWYRQSLGQGPEFLIYFQGTGAADDSGLPNDRFFAVRPEGSVSTLKIQRTERGDSAVYLCASSLKTGGPTDTQYFGPGTRLTVL.

V gene TRBV6-2 or TRBV6-3 combines with J gene TRBJ2-7, with 8 bases that match TRBD2. From germline, CDR1 is MNHEY and CDR2 SVGEGT. V dropped 4 bases and J dropped 3; count of bases not matched to a gene: 8. This CDR3 has 15 residues. The CDR3 loop reads CASSFRGGRLYEQYF. CDR3 bases: TGTGCCAGCAGTTTCCGGGGGGGCAGGCTCTACGAGCAGTACTTC.

V gene TRBV20-1 combines with J gene TRBJ2-1; TRBD2 agrees at 9 bases. The CDR3 has 15 residues. Looked up from germline, CDR1 is DFQATT and CDR2 is SNEGSKA (reference sequence). Unmatched junction bases numbered 15, after V lost 6 bases and J lost 9 bases. In DNA, the CDR3 is TGCAGTGCGCCGCTTGCAATAGCGGGAGTTGGTGAGCAGTTCTTC. This codes for CSAPLAIAGVGEQFF.

The chain combines TRBV20-1 with TRBJ2-1; 8 bases are shared with TRBD2. V shed 7 bases and J 6 bases; nucleotides not matched to a gene: 8. The CDR3 covers 13 residues. CDR1 is DFQATT, CDR2 SNEGSKA, per germline (reference sequence). The chain's CDR3 is CSGGGRSINEQFF. CDR3 coding DNA: TGCAGTGGCGGCGGGAGGAGTATCAATGAGCAGTTCTTC.

This clonotype has only a few counts. The chain couples TRBV20-1 to TRBJ2-1; 11 positions agree with TRBD2. The CDR3 totals 15 residues. In germline, CDR1 is DFQATT, CDR2 SNEGSKA (reference sequence). Trimming at V came to 4 bases and at J to 1 base, leaving 3 bases not matched to a gene. CDR3 DNA sequence: TGCAGTGCTAAGACTAGCGGGGATTCCTACAATGAGCAGTTCTTC. Translation: CSAKTSGDSYNEQFF.

The rearrangement uses TRBV20-1 and TRBJ2-5; 8 bases align to TRBD2. Germline assignment: CDR1 DFQATT and CDR2 SNEGSKA (reference sequence). The CDR3 runs 13 residues. After removal of 6 bases from V and 5 bases from J, the junction contained 8 bases not matched to a gene. CDR3 coding DNA: TGCAGTGCACACAAGCGGGGGTGGGAGACCCAGTACTTC. It yields the protein CSAHKRGWETQYF.

In this sample, this clonotype turned up a few times. The chain recombines TRBV4-2 with TRBJ1-6; weak D call: TRBD1 (5 bases). Germline lookup yields CDR1 LGHNA and CDR2 YNFKEQ. Trimming left V 5 bases short and J 11 bases short, with 16 bases between. The CDR3 is 14 residues long. CDR3 loop: CASSIAIDSTPLHF. The CDR3 DNA reads as TGTGCCAGCAGCATTGCTATCGACAGTACACCCCTCCACTTT.

The gene calls are TRBV11-2 and TRBJ2-3; 11 bases match TRBD2. The V gene's germline CDR1 is SGHAT and CDR2 FQNNGV. CDR3 size: 16 residues. J lost 4 bases, V lost 5 bases, and 8 bases had no gene match. CDR3 in amino acids: CASSTLAGVGADTQYF. The CDR3, as DNA: TGTGCCAGCAGCACACTAGCGGGAGTGGGGGCAGATACGCAGTATTTT.

This clonotype was recorded at least ten times. The chain recombines TRBV12-3 or TRBV12-4 with TRBJ1-2; D uncertain. The CDR3 runs to 13 residues. Trimming removed 5 bases from V and 2 bases from J, with 9 bases in between. CDR3 coding DNA: TGTGCCAGCAGTCCCTCTGGAAACTATGGCTACACCTTC. Its protein product is CASSPSGNYGYTF.

The genes are TRBV28 and TRBJ2-7, with a tentative D call TRBD1 (5 bases). Trimming removed 2 bases from V and 4 bases from J, with 12 bases in between. The V gene's germline CDR1 is MDHEN and CDR2 SYDVKM. CDR3 length equals 14 residues. The DNA of the CDR3 is TGTGCCAGCAGTTTAGGGCGACAGCCTTACGAGCAGTACTTC. It encodes CASSLGRQPYEQYF.

There are a few counts of this clonotype. The chain links TRBV15 to TRBJ1-4; the D gene is possibly TRBD1 (6 bases). CDR3 length: 15 residues. Germline assignment: CDR1 LNHNV and CDR2 YYDKDF (reference sequence). The V and J ends lost 5 bases and 8 bases respectively, with 18 bases between them. CDR3: CATSSFAGGAEKLFF. Here the CDR3 DNA reads TGTGCCACCAGCTCTTTTGCGGGGGGCGCCGAAAAACTGTTTTTT.

This clonotype turned up a few times. V is TRBV29-1 and J is TRBJ2-3; the D gene could be TRBD1 or TRBD2 (5 bases each). Trimming left V 6 bases short and J 4 bases short, with 14 bases between. CDR3 size: 13 residues. The germline V gene encodes CDR1 SQVTM and CDR2 ANQGSEA. The CDR3 reads CSVAPGTPDTQYF. CDR3 nucleotide sequence: TGCAGCGTGGCGCCAGGGACCCCAGATACGCAGTATTTT.

A few counts support this clonotype. The CDR3 DNA reads as TGTGCCAGCAAGACCGCTGCGCGGGAGGCTGTCGGGGAGCTGTTTTTT. This encodes CASKTAAREAVGELFF. The rearrangement links TRBV7-8 to TRBJ2-2; 8 nucleotides match TRBD2. The germline gives CDR1 SGHVS, CDR2 FQNEAQ. This CDR3 is 16 amino acids long. The ends lost 7 bases at V and 7 bases at J; junction bases unmatched: 14.

This clonotype occurred a few times. The V gene is TRBV2, the J gene TRBJ2-7; D not certain. Germline V CDR1 and CDR2: SNHLY, FYNNEI. This CDR3 is 13 amino acids long. V dropped 4 bases and J dropped 2 bases, with 9 bases sitting between them. The CDR3 DNA follows: TGTGCCAGCAGTGGTTCTGCGGCCTACGAGCAGTACTTC. It yields the protein CASSGSAAYEQYF.

The chain recombines TRBV29-1 with TRBJ1-1; no reliable D call. From germline, CDR1 is SQVTM and CDR2 ANQGSEA. This CDR3 is built from 12 residues. The ends were cut back, 5 bases at V and 1 base at J, with 8 bases in the middle. Here the CDR3 reads CSVLQTNTEAFF. Written as DNA, the CDR3 is TGCAGCGTTTTACAGACGAACACTGAAGCTTTCTTT.

This clonotype was found a few times. The V gene is TRBV10-3, the J gene TRBJ1-1; D is possibly TRBD1 (5 bases). The CDR3 length is 15 residues. Germline V gene lookup returns CDR1 ENHRY and CDR2 SYGVKD. V was clipped by 0 bases and J by 4 bases, with 12 bases between them. As DNA, the CDR3 is TGTGCCATCAGTGAGTCGGAGGGGTTGGGCACTGAAGCTTTCTTT. This encodes CAISESEGLGTEAFF.

This clonotype was recorded only once. A much larger clone differs by one base, so this may be a read error. This chain uses TRBV5-1 with TRBJ2-2; weak D call: TRBD2 (5 bases). Germline assignment: CDR1 SGHRS and CDR2 YFSETQ. The CDR3 runs to 14 residues. CDR3 in amino acids: CASSPPGNTGELIF. CDR3 sequence (DNA): TGCGCCAGCAGCCCCCCGGGGAACACCGGGGAGCTGATTTTT.

This clonotype turned up a few times. The chain uses TRBV9 and TRBJ1-1; possibly TRBD1 for D (5 bases). Germline CDR1 is SGDLS and CDR2 is YYNGEE. The CDR3 has 13 amino acids. The V and J ends lost 5 bases and 7 bases respectively, with 15 bases between them. CDR3 DNA: TGTGCCAGCAGAGTGGGGGACTATGGTGAAGCTTTCTTT. The encoded protein is CASRVGDYGEAFF.

The chain has TRBV14 and TRBJ2-1, with 9 bases that match TRBD2. With V trimmed by 0 bases and J by 6 bases, 6 bases remained unmatched. CDR3 length equals 16 residues. In germline, CDR1 is SGHDN, CDR2 FVKESK. CDR3 DNA: TGTGCCAGCAGCCAAGAACGGCTAGCGGGGAGCAATGAGCAGTTCTTC. Protein sequence: CASSQERLAGSNEQFF. The full variable domain, in which reference TRBV14 and TRBJ2-1 provide the parts outside the CDR3, is EAGVTQFPSHSVIEKGQTVTLRCDPISGHDNLYWYRRVMGKEIKFLLHFVKESKQDESGMPNNRFLAERTGGTYSTLKVQPAELEDSGVYFCASSQERLAGSNEQFFGPGTRLTVL.

CDR3 region: CASSVDPSGNEQFF. CDR3 nucleotides: TGTGCCAGCAGCGTGGATCCTAGCGGCAATGAGCAGTTCTTC. This chain joins TRBV7-3 and TRBJ2-1, with 7 bases identical to TRBD2. Germline lookup yields CDR1 SGHTA and CDR2 FQGTGA. The J segment lost 6 bases and the V segment lost 5 bases, leaving 7 bases of the junction unmatched. This CDR3 comprises 14 residues.

This chain uses TRBV14 with TRBJ2-7; D ambiguous. Germline CDR1 reads SGHDN; CDR2 reads FVKESK. Trimming took off 1 base at V and 2 bases at J, with 15 bases between the two ends. The CDR3 is 16 residues long. The CDR3 DNA sequence: TGTGCCAGCAGCCAAGTTCTGCCAGTCCCCACCTACGAGCAGTACTTC. Encoded protein: CASSQVLPVPTYEQYF.